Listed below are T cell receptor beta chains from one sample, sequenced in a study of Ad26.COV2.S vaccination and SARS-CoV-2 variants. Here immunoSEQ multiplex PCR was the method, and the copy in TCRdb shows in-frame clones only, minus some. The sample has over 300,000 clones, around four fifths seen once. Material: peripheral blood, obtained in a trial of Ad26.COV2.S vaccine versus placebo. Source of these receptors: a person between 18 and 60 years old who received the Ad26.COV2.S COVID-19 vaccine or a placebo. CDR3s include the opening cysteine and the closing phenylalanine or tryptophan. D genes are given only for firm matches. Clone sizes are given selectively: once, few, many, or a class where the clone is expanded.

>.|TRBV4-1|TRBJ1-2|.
CASKLRTDNYGYTF
TGCGCCAGCAAACTAAGGACGGATAACTATGGCTACACCTTC
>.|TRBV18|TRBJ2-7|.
CASSSFSGSYEQYF
TGTGCCAGCTCATCATTCTCCGGGAGCTACGAGCAGTACTTC
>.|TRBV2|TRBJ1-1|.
CASTGTANTEAFF
TGTGCCAGCACCGGGACGGCCAACACTGAAGCTTTCTTT
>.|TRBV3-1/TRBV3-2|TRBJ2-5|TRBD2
CASSQDQLAGGLIRKKTQYF
TGTGCCAGCAGCCAAGATCAACTAGCGGGAGGGCTTATAAGAAAAAAGACCCAGTACTTC
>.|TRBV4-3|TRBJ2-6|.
CASSQDRGPFLGANVLTF
TGCGCCAGCAGCCAAGATCGGGGACCATTTTTGGGGGCCAACGTCCTGACTTTC
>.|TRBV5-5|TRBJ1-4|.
CASSASPVATNEKLFF
TGTGCCAGCAGCGCCTCACCTGTTGCAACTAATGAAAAACTGTTTTTT
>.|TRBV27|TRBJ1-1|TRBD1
CASSYRGFAEAFF
TGTGCCAGCAGTTACAGGGGGTTCGCTGAAGCTTTCTTT
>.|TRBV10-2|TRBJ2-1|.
CASSEAYNEQFF
TGCGCCAGCAGTGAGGCTTACAATGAGCAGTTCTTC
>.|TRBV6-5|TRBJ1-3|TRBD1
CASSFAGGRGNTIYF
TGTGCCAGCAGTTTCGCAGGGGGTAGAGGAAACACCATATATTTT
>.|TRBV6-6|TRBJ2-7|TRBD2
CASSPTSGDEQYF
TGTGCCAGCAGTCCCACTAGCGGGGACGAGCAGTACTTC
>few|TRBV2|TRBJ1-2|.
CASSEDTGNYGYTF
TGTGCCAGCAGTGAAGATACAGGCAACTATGGCTACACCTTC
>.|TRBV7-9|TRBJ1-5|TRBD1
CASSTGTGVYQPQHF
TGTGCCAGCAGCACCGGGACAGGGGTTTATCAGCCCCAGCATTTT
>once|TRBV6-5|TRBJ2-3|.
CASRLGHLKDTQYF
TGTGCCAGCAGACTAGGACACCTGAAGGATACGCAGTATTTT
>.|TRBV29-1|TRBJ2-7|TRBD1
CSALTGNFHEQYF
TGCAGCGCCCTGACAGGGAATTTCCACGAGCAGTACTTC
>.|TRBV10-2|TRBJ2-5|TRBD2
CASLAGMGETQYF
TGCGCCAGCCTAGCGGGAATGGGAGAGACCCAGTACTTC
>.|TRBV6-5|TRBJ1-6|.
CASSPDGRNNSPLHF
TGTGCCAGCAGTCCGGACGGACGAAATAATTCACCCCTCCACTTT
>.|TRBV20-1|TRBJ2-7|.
CSASPDTHYEQYF
TGCAGTGCTAGTCCCGACACCCACTACGAGCAGTACTTC
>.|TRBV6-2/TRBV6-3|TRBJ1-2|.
CASSYSLGTAGHTF
TGTGCCAGCAGTTACTCGTTGGGGACGGCCGGTCACACCTTC
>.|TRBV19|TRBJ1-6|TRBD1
CASSGTALYNSPLHF
TGTGCCAGTAGTGGGACAGCTTTGTATAATTCACCCCTCCACTTT
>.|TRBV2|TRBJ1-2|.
CASKRDSNYGYTF
TGTGCCAGCAAACGGGACTCAAACTATGGCTACACCTTC
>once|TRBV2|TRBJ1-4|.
CASSDSGLFNEKLFF
TGTGCCAGCAGCGATTCTGGTTTATTTAATGAAAAACTGTTTTTT
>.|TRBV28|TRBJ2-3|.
CASRTPGSTQYF
TGTGCCAGCAGGACCCCGGGGTCAACGCAGTATTTT
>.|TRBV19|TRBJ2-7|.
CASSIITGPLLYEQYF
TGTGCCAGTAGTATAATCACAGGTCCCCTCCTCTACGAGCAGTACTTC
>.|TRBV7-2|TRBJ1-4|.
CASSLAGLGGEKLFF
TGTGCCAGCAGCTTAGCAGGGTTAGGGGGAGAAAAACTGTTTTTT
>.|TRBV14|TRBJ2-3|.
CASSQARDTQYF
TGTGCCAGCAGCCAAGCACGGGATACGCAGTATTTT
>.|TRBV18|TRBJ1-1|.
CASSALGWPEAFF
TGTGCCAGCTCGGCCTTGGGGTGGCCTGAAGCTTTCTTT
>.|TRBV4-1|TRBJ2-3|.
CASSQEQISTDTQYF
TGCGCCAGCAGCCAAGAACAAATTAGCACAGATACGCAGTATTTT
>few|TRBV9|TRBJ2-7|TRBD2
CASSASGTKEGEQYF
TGTGCCAGCAGCGCGTCCGGGACTAAGGAAGGGGAGCAGTACTTC
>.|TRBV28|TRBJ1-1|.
CASRGPWNTEAFF
TGTGCCAGCAGGGGACCGTGGAACACTGAAGCTTTCTTT
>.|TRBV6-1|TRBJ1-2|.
CASSEAGAGDYGYTF
TGTGCCAGCAGTGAAGCCGGGGCCGGGGACTATGGCTACACCTTC
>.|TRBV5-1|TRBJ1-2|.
CASSLGSYGYTF
TGCGCCAGCAGCTTGGGGAGTTATGGCTACACCTTC
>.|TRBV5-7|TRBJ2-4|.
CASSSPTRAKNIQYF
TGTGCCAGCAGCTCTCCTACTAGGGCCAAAAACATTCAGTACTTC
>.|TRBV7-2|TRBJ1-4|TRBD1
CASTRTGAEKLFF
TGTGCCAGCACCCGGACAGGGGCTGAAAAACTGTTTTTT
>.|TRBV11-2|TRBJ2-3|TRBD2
CASSLGLVSTDTQYF
TGTGCCAGCAGCTTGGGACTAGTTTCTACAGATACGCAGTATTTT
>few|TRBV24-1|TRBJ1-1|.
CATSDLRENTEAFF
TGTGCCACCAGTGATTTGCGGGAGAACACTGAAGCTTTCTTT
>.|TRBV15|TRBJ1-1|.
CATAGFGTEAFF
TGTGCCACCGCGGGATTTGGGACTGAAGCTTTCTTT
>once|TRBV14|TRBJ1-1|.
CASSQDWGSINTEAFF
TGTGCCAGCAGCCAAGATTGGGGCAGCATAAACACTGAAGCTTTCTTT
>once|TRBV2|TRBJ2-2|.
CASSRITSGNTGELFF
TGTGCCAGCAGCCGTATTACCTCAGGGAACACCGGGGAGCTGTTTTTT
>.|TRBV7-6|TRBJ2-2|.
CASSLAGSGELFF
TGTGCCAGCAGCTTAGCCGGTAGCGGGGAGCTGTTTTTT
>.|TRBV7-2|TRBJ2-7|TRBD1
CASSRTGSSYEQYF
TGTGCCAGCAGCCGGACAGGGAGCTCCTACGAGCAGTACTTC